This TCR beta chain was identified during a study of beta chain features in type 1 diabetes. Whole-study results and caveats: The naive, central memory and Treg TCRB repertoires showed an apparent similarity that was greater among patients than among healthy donors. Moderate but significant shortening of TCRB CDR3s was recorded in all four CD4+ subsets from Type 1 diabetes patients. Any HLA-type effect on TCRB rearrangement remained unresolved here. Patients and controls would share equally any PCR tilt toward shorter templates.

The germline gives CDR1 SGHTA, CDR2 FQGNSA. The CDR3 totals 13 residues. Unmatched junction bases numbered 6, after V lost 6 bases and J lost 6 bases. The sequenced template was cDNA made from the entire isolated RNA. Profiled with immunoSEQ multiplex PCR; TCRdb holds only in-frame clones, not every one. The table includes approximately 600,000 clones, 9.5% to 15% detected once. A word on this clone: Antigen: not known.

This sequence joins TRBV7-2 and TRBJ2-3; 7 bases are shared with TRBD1. This receptor was obtained from a man aged 25 to 45 with type 1 diabetes. The sequenced sample was naive CD4+ T cells from blood. The CDR3 DNA sequence: TGTGCCAGCAGTCCTCAGGGGGAGGATACGCAGTATTTT. This sequence encodes CASSPQGEDTQYF.